This note documents a single T cell receptor (beta chain) sequence. Some clones are missing from TCRdb's copy, which holds only in-frame ones; the method was immunoSEQ multiplex PCR. Of 200,000 to 250,000 clones listed, more than 75% are singletons. The sample originates from a study of blood T cell repertoires in COVID-19. Whole-study context: Whether acute or convalescent, the COVID-19 samples came from the United States, Italy and Spain.

Germline V lookup: CDR1 LGHNA, CDR2 YNFKEQ. This CDR3 has 17 amino acids. V lost 2 bases and J lost 5; bases outside the gene matches: 7. The TCR comes from a man between 35 and 55 years old who had recovered from COVID-19. This chain joins TRBV4-2 and TRBJ2-6; the match to TRBD1 covers 9 bases. The sequenced material came from PBMCs or T cells enriched from blood (not recorded which). The CDR3 bases are TGTGCCAGCAGCCAACCTGGGACAGGGAATAGGGCCAACGTCCTGACTTTC. Translated: CASSQPGTGNRANVLTF.